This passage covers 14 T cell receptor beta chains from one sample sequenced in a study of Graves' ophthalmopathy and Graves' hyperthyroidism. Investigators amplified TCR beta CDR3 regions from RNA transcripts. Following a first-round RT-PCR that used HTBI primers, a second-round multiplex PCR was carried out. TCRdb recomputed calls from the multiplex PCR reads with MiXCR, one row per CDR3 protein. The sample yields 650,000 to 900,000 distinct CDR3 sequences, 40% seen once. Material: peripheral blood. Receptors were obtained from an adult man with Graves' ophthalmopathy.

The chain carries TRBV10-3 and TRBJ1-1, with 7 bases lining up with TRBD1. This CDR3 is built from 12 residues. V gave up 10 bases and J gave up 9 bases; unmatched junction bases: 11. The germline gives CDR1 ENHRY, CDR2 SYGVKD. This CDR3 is CASSAEQGKAFF. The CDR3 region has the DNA TGTGCCAGCAGCGCCGAACAGGGGAAAGCTTTCTTT.

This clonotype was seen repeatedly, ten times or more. In DNA, the CDR3 is TGTGCCAGCAGCCCTCGGGACAGTCGTTGGTATGGCTACACCTTC. This sequence encodes CASSPRDSRWYGYTF. The chain joins TRBV7-8 to TRBJ1-2; TRBD1 matches 7 bases. This CDR3 has 15 residues. The V gene end was trimmed by 5 bases and the J gene end by 5 bases; junction bases not matched to a gene: 11. Germline loops: CDR1 SGHVS, CDR2 FQNEAQ.

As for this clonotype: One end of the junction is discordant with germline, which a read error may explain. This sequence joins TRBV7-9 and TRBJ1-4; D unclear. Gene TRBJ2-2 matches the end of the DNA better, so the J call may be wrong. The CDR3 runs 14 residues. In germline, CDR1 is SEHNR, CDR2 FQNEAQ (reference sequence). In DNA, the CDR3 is TGCGCCAGCAGCCAAGACACTTGGGCCGGGGAGCTGTTTTTT. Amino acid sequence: CASSQDTWAGELFF.

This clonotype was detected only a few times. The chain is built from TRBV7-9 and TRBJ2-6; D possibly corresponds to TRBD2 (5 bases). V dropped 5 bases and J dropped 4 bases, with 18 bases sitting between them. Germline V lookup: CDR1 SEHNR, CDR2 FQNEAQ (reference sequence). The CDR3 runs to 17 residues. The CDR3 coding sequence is TGTGCCAGCAGCCAAGACGGGGAAAGGGCCGGGGCCAACGTCCTGACTTTC. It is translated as CASSQDGERAGANVLTF.

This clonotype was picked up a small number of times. CDR3 coding DNA: TGTGCCAGCAGATATACTAGCGGCCAAGAGACCCAGTACTTC. It is translated as CASRYTSGQETQYF. The chain links TRBV12-3 or TRBV12-4 to TRBJ2-5; TRBD2 agrees at 8 bases. The CDR3 totals 14 residues. Unmatched junction bases numbered 4, after V lost 6 bases and J lost 1 base.

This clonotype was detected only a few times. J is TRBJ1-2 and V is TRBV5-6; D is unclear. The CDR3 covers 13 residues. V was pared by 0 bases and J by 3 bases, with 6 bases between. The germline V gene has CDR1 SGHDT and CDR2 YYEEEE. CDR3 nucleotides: TGTGCCAGCAGCTTGGGAGGACACTATGGCTACACCTTC. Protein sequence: CASSLGGHYGYTF.

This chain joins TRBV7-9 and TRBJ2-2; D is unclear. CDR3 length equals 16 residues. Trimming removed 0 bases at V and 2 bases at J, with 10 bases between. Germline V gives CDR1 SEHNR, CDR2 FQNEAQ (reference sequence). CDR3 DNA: TGTGCCAGCAGCTTAGCACTTACAGAAAACACCGGGGAGCTGTTTTTT. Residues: CASSLALTENTGELFF.

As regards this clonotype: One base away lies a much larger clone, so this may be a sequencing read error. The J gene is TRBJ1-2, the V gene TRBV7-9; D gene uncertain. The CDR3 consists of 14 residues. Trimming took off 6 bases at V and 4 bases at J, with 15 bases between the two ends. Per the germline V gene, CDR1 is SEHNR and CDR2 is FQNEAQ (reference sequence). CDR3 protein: CASSDLERTYGYTF. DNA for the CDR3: TGTGCCAGCAGTGATTTGGAGAGAACCTATGGCTACACCTTC.

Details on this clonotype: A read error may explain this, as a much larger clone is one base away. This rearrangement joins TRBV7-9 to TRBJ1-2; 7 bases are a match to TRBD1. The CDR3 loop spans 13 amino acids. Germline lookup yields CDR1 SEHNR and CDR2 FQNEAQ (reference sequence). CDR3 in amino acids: CASSPFDRDGHTF. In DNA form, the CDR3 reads TGTGCCAGCAGCCCCTTCGACAGGGATGGCCACACCTTC.

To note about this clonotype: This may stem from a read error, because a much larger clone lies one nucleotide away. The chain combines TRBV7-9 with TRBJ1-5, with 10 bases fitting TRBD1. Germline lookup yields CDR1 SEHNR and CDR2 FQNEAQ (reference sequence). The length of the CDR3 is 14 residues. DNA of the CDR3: TGTGCCAACAGCGCCGGGACAGGGGAACAGCCCCAGCATTTT. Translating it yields CANSAGTGEQPQHF. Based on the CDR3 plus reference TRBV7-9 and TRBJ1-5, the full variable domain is DTGVSQNPRHKITKRGQNVTFRCDPISEHNRLYWYRQTLGQGPEFLTYFQNEAQLEKSRLLSDRFSAERPKGSFSTLEIQRTEQGDSAMYLCANSAGTGEQPQHFGDGTRLSIL.

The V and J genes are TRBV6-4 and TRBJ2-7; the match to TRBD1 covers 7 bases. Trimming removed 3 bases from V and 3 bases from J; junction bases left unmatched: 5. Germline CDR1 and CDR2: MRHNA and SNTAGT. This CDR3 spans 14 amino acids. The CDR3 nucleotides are TGTGCCAGCAGTGATCGGAGACAGGGCTACGAGCAGTACTTC. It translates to CASSDRRQGYEQYF.

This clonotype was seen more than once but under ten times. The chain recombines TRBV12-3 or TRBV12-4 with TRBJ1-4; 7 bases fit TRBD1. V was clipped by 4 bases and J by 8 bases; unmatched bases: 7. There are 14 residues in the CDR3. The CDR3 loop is CASSSQGGAEKLFF. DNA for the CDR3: TGTGCCAGCAGTTCCCAGGGGGGGGCAGAAAAACTGTTTTTT.

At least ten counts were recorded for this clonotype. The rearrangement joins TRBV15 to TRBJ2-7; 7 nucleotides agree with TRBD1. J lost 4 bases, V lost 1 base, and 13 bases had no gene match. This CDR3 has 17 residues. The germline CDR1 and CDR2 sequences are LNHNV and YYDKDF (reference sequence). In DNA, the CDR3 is TGTGCCACCAGCAGAGCAGCCTCGGGGACAGCCCAGTACGAGCAGTACTTC. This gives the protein CATSRAASGTAQYEQYF.

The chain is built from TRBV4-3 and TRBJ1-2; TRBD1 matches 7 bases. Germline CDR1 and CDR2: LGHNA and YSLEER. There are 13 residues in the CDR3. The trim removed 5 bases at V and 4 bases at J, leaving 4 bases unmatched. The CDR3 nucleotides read TGCGCCAGCAGCTGGGGACAGAGCTATGGCTACACCTTC. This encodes CASSWGQSYGYTF.